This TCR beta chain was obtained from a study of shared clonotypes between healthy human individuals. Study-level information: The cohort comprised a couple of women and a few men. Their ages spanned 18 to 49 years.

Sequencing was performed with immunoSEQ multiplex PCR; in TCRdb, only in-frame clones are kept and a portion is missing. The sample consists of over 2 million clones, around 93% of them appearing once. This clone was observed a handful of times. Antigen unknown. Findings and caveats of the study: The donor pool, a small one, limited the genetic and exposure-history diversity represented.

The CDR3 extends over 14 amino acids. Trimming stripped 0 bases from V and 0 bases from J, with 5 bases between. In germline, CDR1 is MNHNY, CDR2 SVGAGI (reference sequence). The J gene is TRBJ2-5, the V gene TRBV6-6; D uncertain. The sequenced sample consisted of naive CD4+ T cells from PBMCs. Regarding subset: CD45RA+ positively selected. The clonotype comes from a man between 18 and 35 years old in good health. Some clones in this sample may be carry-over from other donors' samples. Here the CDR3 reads CASSYSSDQETQYF. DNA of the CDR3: TGTGCCAGCAGTTACTCGTCCGACCAAGAGACCCAGTACTTC.